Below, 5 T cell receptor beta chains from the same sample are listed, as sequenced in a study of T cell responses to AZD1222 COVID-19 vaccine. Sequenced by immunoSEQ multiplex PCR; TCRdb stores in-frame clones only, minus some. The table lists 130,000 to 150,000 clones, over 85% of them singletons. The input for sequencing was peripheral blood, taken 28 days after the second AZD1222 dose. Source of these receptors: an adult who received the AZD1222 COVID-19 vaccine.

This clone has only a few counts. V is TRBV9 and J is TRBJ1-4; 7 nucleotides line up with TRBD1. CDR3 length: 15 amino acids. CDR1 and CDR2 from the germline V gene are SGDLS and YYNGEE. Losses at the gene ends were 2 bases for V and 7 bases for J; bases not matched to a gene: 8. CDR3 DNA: TGTGCCAGCAGCGTTGGGGACAGCGGAGGTGAAAAACTGTTTTTT. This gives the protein CASSVGDSGGEKLFF.

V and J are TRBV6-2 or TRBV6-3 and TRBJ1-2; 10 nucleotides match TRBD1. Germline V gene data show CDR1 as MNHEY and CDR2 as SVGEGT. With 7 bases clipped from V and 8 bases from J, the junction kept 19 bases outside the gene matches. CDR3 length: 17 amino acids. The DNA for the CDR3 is TGTGCCAGCACCCCGACCACCGGGGACAGGGGATATGGCGGCTACACCTTC. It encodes CASTPTTGDRGYGGYTF.

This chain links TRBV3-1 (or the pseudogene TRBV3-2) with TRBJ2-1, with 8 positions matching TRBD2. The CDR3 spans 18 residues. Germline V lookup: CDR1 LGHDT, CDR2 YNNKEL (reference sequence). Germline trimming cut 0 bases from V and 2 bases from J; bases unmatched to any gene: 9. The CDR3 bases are TGTGCCAGCAGCCAAGAGGGTACTAGCGGTTGTCCCTACAATGAGCAGTTCTTC. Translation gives CASSQEGTSGCPYNEQFF.

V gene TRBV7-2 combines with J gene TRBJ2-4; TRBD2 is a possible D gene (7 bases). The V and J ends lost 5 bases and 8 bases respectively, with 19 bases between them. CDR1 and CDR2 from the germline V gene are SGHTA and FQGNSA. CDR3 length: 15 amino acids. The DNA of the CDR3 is TGTGCCAGCAGCCCTTTAGGGGGGGCGACGTACATTCAGTACTTC. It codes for CASSPLGGATYIQYF. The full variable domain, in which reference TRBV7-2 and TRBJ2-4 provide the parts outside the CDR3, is GAGVSQSPSNKVTEKGKDVELRCDPISGHTALYWYRQSLGQGLEFLIYFQGNSAPDKSGLPSDRFSAERTGGSVSTLTIQRTQQEDSAVYLCASSPLGGATYIQYFGAGTRLSVL.

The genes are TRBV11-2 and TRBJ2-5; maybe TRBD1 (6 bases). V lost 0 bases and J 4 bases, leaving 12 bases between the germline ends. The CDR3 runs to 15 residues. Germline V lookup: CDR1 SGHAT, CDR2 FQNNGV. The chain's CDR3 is CASSLDQGGRETQYF. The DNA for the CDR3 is TGTGCCAGCAGCTTAGACCAAGGGGGTAGAGAGACCCAGTACTTC. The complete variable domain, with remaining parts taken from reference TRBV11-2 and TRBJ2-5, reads EAGVAQSPRYKIIEKRQSVAFWCNPISGHATLYWYQQILGQGPKLLIQFQNNGVVDDSQLPKDRFSAERLKGVDSTLKIQPAKLEDSAVYLCASSLDQGGRETQYFGPGTRLLVL.